This T cell receptor beta chain was identified in a study of T cells in Graves' hyperthyroidism and ophthalmopathy. Findings of the study overall: Also found in blood were most expanded thyroid clonotypes above 0.001.

Thyroid ultrasound, orbital computed tomography, clinical symptoms, and serum thyroxine and TRAb underpinned diagnoses. Amplified TCR beta CDR3 regions derived from RNA transcripts. HTBI primers were the set used in a first-round RT-PCR of the TCR CDR3. Each CDR3 protein is one row after TCRdb ran MiXCR on the multiplex PCR reads. The sample lists 300,000 to 350,000 distinct CDR3 sequences, roughly a fifth occurring once. There are many counts of this clonotype. The target antigen is unknown. The receptor comes from a woman in her 50s with Graves' hyperthyroidism. Sequencing was carried out using blood.

The CDR3 spells CASRQGGFGTYNSPLHF. DNA for the CDR3: TGTGCCAGCAGACAGGGAGGGTTTGGGACATATAATTCACCCCTCCACTTT. The J gene is TRBJ1-6, the V gene TRBV28; TRBD1 might be the D (6 bases). The CDR3 has 17 residues. V shed 6 bases and J shed 4 bases, with 19 bases lying between them. The germline gives CDR1 MDHEN, CDR2 SYDVKM. Full variable domain (remainder filled in from reference TRBV28 and TRBJ1-6): DVKVTQSSRYLVKRTGEKVFLECVQDMDHENMFWYRQDPGLGLRLIYFSYDVKMKEKGDIPEGYSVSREKKERFSLILESASTNQTSMYLCASRQGGFGTYNSPLHFGNGTRLTVT.